Given below is one T cell receptor beta chain in context. There are 15 residues in the CDR3. The germline V gene encodes CDR1 SGHRS and CDR2 YFSETQ. Trimming stripped 6 bases from V and 1 base from J, with 17 bases between. Authors' data handling: Amplification with reference gene primers provided the estimates of nucleated cell counts. Measured with immunoSEQ multiplex PCR; TCRdb has only the in-frame clones, and not every one. Clonal size and the V and J genes are those of that table, whereas D and trimming came from the DNA. The sample carries some 40,000 clones, approximately 80% recorded once. The sample comes from a study of blood T cell repertoires in COVID-19. Study details: COVID-19 samples, acute and convalescent, were from the United States, Italy and Spain. T cells, B-cell-depleted T cells, or PBMCs provided the cDNA or gDNA that served as material.

The receptor comes from a man in his forties or fifties with active or convalescent COVID-19. Material for sequencing was peripheral blood. The chain recombines TRBV5-1 with TRBJ2-7, with a weak D call TRBD2 (6 bases). CDR3 in amino acids: CASKRLRESSYEQYF. The CDR3 nucleotides are TGCGCCAGCAAGCGGCTCCGGGAGAGTTCCTACGAGCAGTACTTC.